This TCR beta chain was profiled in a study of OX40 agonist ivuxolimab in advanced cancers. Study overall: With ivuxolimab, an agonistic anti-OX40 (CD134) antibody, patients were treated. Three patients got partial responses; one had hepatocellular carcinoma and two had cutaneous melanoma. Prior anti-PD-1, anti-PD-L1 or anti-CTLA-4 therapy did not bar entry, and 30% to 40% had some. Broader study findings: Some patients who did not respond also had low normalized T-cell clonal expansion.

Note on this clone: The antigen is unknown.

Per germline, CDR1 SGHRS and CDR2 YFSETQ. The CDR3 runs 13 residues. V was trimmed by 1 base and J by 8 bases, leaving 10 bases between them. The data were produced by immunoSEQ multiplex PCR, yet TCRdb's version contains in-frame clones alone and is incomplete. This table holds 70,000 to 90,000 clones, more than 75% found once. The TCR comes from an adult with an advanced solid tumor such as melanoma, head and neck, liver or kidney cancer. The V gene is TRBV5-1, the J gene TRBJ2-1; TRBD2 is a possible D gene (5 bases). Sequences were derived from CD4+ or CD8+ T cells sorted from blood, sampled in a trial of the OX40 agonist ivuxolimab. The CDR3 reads CASSLRGEDEQFF. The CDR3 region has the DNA TGCGCCAGCAGCTTGCGGGGAGAGGATGAGCAGTTCTTC.